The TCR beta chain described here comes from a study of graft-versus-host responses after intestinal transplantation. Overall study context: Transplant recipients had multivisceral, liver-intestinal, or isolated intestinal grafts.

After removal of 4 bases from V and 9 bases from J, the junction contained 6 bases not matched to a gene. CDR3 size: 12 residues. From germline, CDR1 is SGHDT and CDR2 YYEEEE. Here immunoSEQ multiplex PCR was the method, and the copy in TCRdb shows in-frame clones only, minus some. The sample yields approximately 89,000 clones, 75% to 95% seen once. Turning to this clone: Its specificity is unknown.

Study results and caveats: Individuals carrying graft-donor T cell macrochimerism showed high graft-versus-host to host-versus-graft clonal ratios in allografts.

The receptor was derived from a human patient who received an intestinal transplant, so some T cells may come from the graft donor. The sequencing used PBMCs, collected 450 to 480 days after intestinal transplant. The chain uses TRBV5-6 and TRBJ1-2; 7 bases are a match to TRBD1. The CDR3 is CASSRGGGSYTF. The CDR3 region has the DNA TGTGCCAGCAGCCGGGGAGGGGGCAGCTACACCTTC. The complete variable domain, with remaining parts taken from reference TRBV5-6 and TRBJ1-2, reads DAGVTQSPTHLIKTRGQQVTLRCSPKSGHDTVSWYQQALGQGPQFIFQYYEEEERQRGNFPDRFSGHQFPNYSSELNVNALLLGDSALYLCASSRGGGSYTFGSGTRLTVV.